One and the same sample provided the 11 T cell receptor beta chains below, sequenced in a study of a mutant IDH1 vaccine in newly diagnosed glioma. These receptors' antigens are unknown. Time point reported: week 35, safety follow-up. Vaccine doses each comprised 300 ug of mutant IDH1 20-mer peptide, with topical imiquimod. Profiling relied on immunoSEQ multiplex PCR, and the TCRdb table lists in-frame clones only, not all of them. This table has roughly 48,000 clones, about three quarters appearing once. Source: PBMCs, taken from a glioma patient whose treatment included an IDH1 peptide vaccine. Every receptor here comes from a man aged 35 to 55 with glioma.

The rearrangement joins TRBV7-2 to TRBJ2-5; the D gene could be TRBD1 or TRBD2 (5 bases each). The CDR3 sequence is 14 residues long. The germline CDR1 and CDR2 sequences are SGHTA and FQGNSA. With 7 bases removed from V and 4 bases from J, the gap between germline ends came to 16 bases. The CDR3 region is CASTEGYEGETQYF. In DNA, the CDR3 is TGTGCCAGCACCGAGGGGTATGAGGGAGAGACCCAGTACTTC.

V and J are TRBV6-5 and TRBJ1-1; D is undetermined. Looked up from germline, CDR1 is MNHEY and CDR2 is SVGAGI. V was clipped by 2 bases and J by 4 bases, with 11 bases between them. The CDR3 length is 14 residues. The CDR3 DNA reads as TGTGCCAGCAGTTACGAGGGAGGTGCCACTGAAGCTTTCTTT. It translates to CASSYEGGATEAFF.

The chain joins TRBV29-1 to TRBJ2-7, with 8 nucleotides matching TRBD2. The CDR3 has 13 residues. Germline CDR1 reads SQVTM; CDR2 reads ANQGSEA. The V and J ends lost 4 bases and 7 bases, in that order; junction bases with no gene match: 9. For the CDR3, the DNA is TGCAGCGTTGTTGCGGGAGGCGCGGGGGAGCAGTACGTC. Translation gives CSVVAGGAGEQYV.

This chain joins TRBV5-1 and TRBJ2-6, with no clear D. Germline V lookup: CDR1 SGHRS, CDR2 YFSETQ. The CDR3 runs to 17 residues. Trimming removed 0 bases at V and 3 bases at J, with 13 bases between. The CDR3 here is CASSLDSSLGGANVLTF. In DNA form, the CDR3 reads TGCGCCAGCAGCTTGGACAGCTCGCTTGGTGGGGCCAACGTCCTGACTTTC.

The V and J genes are TRBV19 and TRBJ2-5; D may correspond to TRBD1 or TRBD2 (5 bases each). Trimming removed 11 bases at V and 5 bases at J, with 18 bases between. Germline lookup yields CDR1 LNHDA and CDR2 SQIVND (reference sequence). The CDR3 covers 13 residues. The CDR3 sequence: CASRDGPLETQYF. Here the CDR3 DNA reads TGTGCCTCAAGGGACGGACCATTGGAGACCCAGTACTTC. Full variable domain (remainder filled in from reference TRBV19 and TRBJ2-5): DGGITQSPKYLFRKEGQNVTLSCEQNLNHDAMYWYRQDPGQGLRLIYYSQIVNDFQKGDIAEGYSVSREKKESFPLTVTSAQKNPTAFYLCASRDGPLETQYFGPGTRLLVL.

The chain links TRBV2 to TRBJ2-2, with 7 bases fitting TRBD1. The CDR3 loop spans 13 amino acids. V shed 5 bases, J shed 4 bases, and the junction held 1 base outside the gene matches. The V gene's germline CDR1 is SNHLY and CDR2 FYNNEI. CDR3 DNA: TGTGCCAGCAGTCGACAGGGCACCGGGGAGCTGTTTTTT. It is translated as CASSRQGTGELFF.

This clone was counted ten times or more. This chain uses TRBV29-1 with TRBJ1-1; D might be TRBD1 (5 bases). The CDR3 sequence is 13 residues long. V was clipped by 4 bases and J by 6 bases, with 15 bases between them. Germline assignment: CDR1 SQVTM and CDR2 ANQGSEA. The DNA for the CDR3 is TGCAGCGTTGCGACGCAAACGGGGGCTGAAGCTTTCTTT. It specifies CSVATQTGAEAFF.

This clone was picked up one time. V is TRBV9 and J is TRBJ2-7, with D tentatively TRBD2 (5 bases). The CDR3 runs 13 residues. Trimming removed 0 bases from V and 6 bases from J, with 10 bases in between. Germline values: CDR1 SGDLS, CDR2 YYNGEE. CDR3 region: CASSVERGSEQYF. The CDR3 DNA follows: TGTGCCAGCAGCGTAGAACGTGGGAGCGAGCAGTACTTC. Full variable domain (outside the CDR3, taken from reference TRBV9 and TRBJ2-7): DSGVTQTPKHLITATGQRVTLRCSPRSGDLSVYWYQQSLDQGLQFLIQYYNGEERAKGNILERFSAQQFPDLHSELNLSSLELGDSALYFCASSVERGSEQYFGPGTRLTVT.

This clone was seen a handful of times. The rearrangement uses TRBV6-1 and TRBJ1-4, with D possibly matching TRBD1 (6 bases). V shed 4 bases and J shed 12 bases, with 24 bases lying between them. Germline CDR1 and CDR2: MNHNS and SASEGT. The CDR3 has 16 amino acids. This CDR3 reads CASSVNPTGREKELFF. As DNA, the CDR3 is TGTGCCAGCAGTGTGAACCCCACAGGGAGGGAGAAAGAACTGTTTTTT.

This clone was found a few times. This CDR3 is CASSLVAGGQYNEQFF. As DNA, the CDR3 is TGCGCCAGCAGCTTAGTAGCGGGAGGGCAATACAATGAGCAGTTCTTC. The rearrangement uses TRBV5-1 and TRBJ2-1; TRBD2 agrees at 11 bases. CDR1 and CDR2 from the germline V gene are SGHRS and YFSETQ. Trimming cost V 2 bases and J 4 bases; bases outside gene matches: 5. This CDR3 is built from 16 residues. Using reference TRBV5-1 and TRBJ2-1 for the parts outside the CDR3, the full variable domain is KAGVTQTPRYLIKTRGQQVTLSCSPISGHRSVSWYQQTPGQGLQFLFEYFSETQRNKGNFPGRFSGRQFSNSRSEMNVSTLELGDSALYLCASSLVAGGQYNEQFFGPGTRLTVL.

The genes are TRBV6-1 and TRBJ2-7; 10 bases fit TRBD1. The V segment lost 6 bases and the J segment 3 bases; nucleotides outside the gene matches: 5. Per the germline V gene, CDR1 is MNHNS and CDR2 is SASEGT. There are 14 residues in the CDR3. Here the CDR3 DNA reads TGTGCCAGCAGCCCGGGACAGGGGAACTACGAGCAGTACTTC. Its translation is CASSPGQGNYEQYF.